This entry lists 30 T cell receptor beta chains sequenced from one sample in a study of T cells of healthy individuals. TCRdb used MiXCR to reprocess the 5' RACE reads, holding one entry per CDR3 protein. The sample yields tens of thousands of distinct CDR3 sequences, roughly 14% seen once. The receptors derive from a human donor in good health.

The V and J genes are TRBV19 and TRBJ2-5, with TRBD1 as a possible D gene (6 bases). Germline CDR1 LNHDA, CDR2 SQIVND (reference sequence). The V and J ends lost 6 bases and 2 bases respectively, with 10 bases between them. The CDR3 is 13 residues long. The chain's CDR3 is CASSQDRQETQYF. In DNA form, the CDR3 reads TGTGCCAGTAGCCAGGACAGACAAGAGACCCAGTACTTC.

The chain has TRBV2 and TRBJ1-1, with 7 bases fitting TRBD1. The CDR3 loop spans 14 amino acids. Per the germline V gene, CDR1 is SNHLY and CDR2 is FYNNEI. V dropped 4 bases and J dropped 1; count of bases not matched to a gene: 3. The CDR3 protein is CASSGGTANTEAFF. Here the CDR3 DNA reads TGTGCCAGCAGTGGGGGGACAGCGAACACTGAAGCTTTCTTT.

This clonotype was seen a few times. The chain employs TRBV30 and TRBJ2-3; perhaps TRBD2 as D (5 bases). This CDR3 has 12 amino acids. Germline CDR1 is GTSNPN and CDR2 is SVGIG (reference sequence). Between the trimmed V and J ends, which lost 1 base and 6 bases, there was a span of 8 bases. CDR3 protein: CAWSARGDTQYF. The CDR3 nucleotides read TGTGCCTGGAGTGCCCGGGGTGATACGCAGTATTTT.

This clonotype has only a few counts. The chain links TRBV4-2 to TRBJ1-1; possible D gene TRBD1, 6 bases. In germline, CDR1 is LGHNA, CDR2 YNFKEQ. The CDR3 is made up of 11 amino acids. Trimming left V 1 base short and J 9 bases short, with 6 bases between. CDR3 DNA: TGTGCCAGCAGCCAAGGGGGGCAAGCTTTCTTT. Its translation is CASSQGGQAFF.

This clonotype was detected many times. The chain links TRBV12-3 or TRBV12-4 to TRBJ2-2, with D perhaps TRBD1 or TRBD2 (5 bases each). The CDR3 is 16 residues long. Trimming removed 3 bases at V and 6 bases at J, with 17 bases between. The DNA for the CDR3 is TGTGCCAGCAGTTTGGGGCAGGGAGAAAAATCCGGGGAGCTGTTTTTT. Its translation: CASSLGQGEKSGELFF.

The J gene is TRBJ2-3, the V gene TRBV24-1; 8 bases align to TRBD1. V shed 3 bases, J shed 2 bases, and the junction held 3 bases outside the gene matches. There are 15 residues in the CDR3. Germline-derived CDR1 and CDR2 are KGHDR and SFDVKD. CDR3 sequence reads: CATSDADRVTDTQYF. The CDR3 nucleotides read TGTGCCACCAGTGATGCGGACAGGGTCACAGATACGCAGTATTTT.

The chain links TRBV4-2 to TRBJ2-3, with no clear D. V lost 1 base, J lost 5 bases, and 13 bases lay in between. This CDR3 is 15 amino acids long. Looked up from germline, CDR1 is LGHNA and CDR2 is YNFKEQ. CDR3 protein: CASSQAGGDGDTQYF. The CDR3 DNA follows: TGTGCCAGCAGCCAAGCGGGTGGTGATGGAGATACGCAGTATTTT.

This clonotype was seen at least ten times. The chain links TRBV20-1 to TRBJ2-3; the D gene could be TRBD1 or TRBD2 (6 bases each). The germline V gene has CDR1 DFQATT and CDR2 SNEGSKA (reference sequence). CDR3 size: 14 residues. V lost 4 bases and J lost 2, with 13 bases in between. This chain's CDR3 is CSAKKGGFTDTQYF. The CDR3 bases are TGCAGTGCTAAAAAGGGGGGATTCACAGATACGCAGTATTTT.

This clonotype appeared many times. The CDR3: CASSQAHGGGYTGELFF. CDR3 coding DNA: TGCGCCAGCAGCCAAGCTCACGGGGGGGGCTACACCGGGGAGCTGTTTTTT. The rearrangement joins TRBV4-3 to TRBJ2-2, with 8 bases that match TRBD2. The junction had 7 bases not matched to a gene; V was cut back by 1 base and J by 3 bases. Germline CDR1 and CDR2: LGHNA and YSLEER. The length of the CDR3 is 17 residues.

This clonotype occurred many times. The rearrangement uses TRBV29-1 and TRBJ2-7, with D unresolved. The CDR3 is made up of 11 amino acids. The V and J ends lost 4 bases and 3 bases respectively, with 7 bases between them. Germline loops: CDR1 SQVTM, CDR2 ANQGSEA. The CDR3 protein is CSVVLDYEQYF. The CDR3 DNA reads as TGCAGCGTTGTGTTAGACTACGAGCAGTACTTC.

The gene calls are TRBV6-1 and TRBJ2-6; D gene uncertain. Germline V CDR1 and CDR2: MNHNS, SASEGT. This CDR3 spans 14 amino acids. V dropped 3 bases and J dropped 0 bases, with 3 bases sitting between them. The CDR3 spells CASSEFSGANVLTF. CDR3 DNA: TGTGCCAGCAGTGAGTTCTCTGGGGCCAACGTCCTGACTTTC.

The sample holds many counts of this clonotype. The chain couples TRBV5-5 to TRBJ1-2; D gene unclear. Trimming took off 4 bases at V and 4 bases at J, with 11 bases between the two ends. This CDR3 contains 13 residues. Germline V gives CDR1 SGHKS, CDR2 YYEKEE (reference sequence). CDR3 protein: CASSPISAYGYTF. CDR3 in DNA: TGTGCCAGCAGCCCGATTTCTGCCTATGGCTACACCTTC.

The chain couples TRBV3-1 to TRBJ2-1; D ambiguous. CDR1 is LGHDT, CDR2 YNNKEL, per germline (reference sequence). V was clipped by 4 bases and J by 0 bases, with 10 bases between them. The CDR3 contains 15 residues. The CDR3 nucleotides are TGTGCCAGCAGCCCGACTGGCAGCTCCTACAATGAGCAGTTCTTC. Translation gives CASSPTGSSYNEQFF.

This clonotype was found a few times. The chain uses TRBV13 and TRBJ1-6; D possibly corresponds to TRBD1 (5 bases). V was trimmed by 6 bases and J by 8 bases, leaving 17 bases between them. Germline V lookup: CDR1 PRHDT, CDR2 FYEKMQ (reference sequence). This CDR3 has 15 amino acids. In DNA form, the CDR3 reads TGTGCCAGCAGAGAGGCCAGGGTATCCGATTCACCCCTCCACTTT. It is translated as CASREARVSDSPLHF.

This clonotype showed up just a few times. The chain recombines TRBV25-1 with TRBJ2-5; the D call may be TRBD1 or TRBD2 (7 bases each). This CDR3 has 14 amino acids. V lost 7 bases and J lost 5, with 17 bases in between. Germline V gives CDR1 MGHDK, CDR2 SYGVNS. In DNA form, the CDR3 reads TGTGCCAGCACCTCCAGGGGGAGGGTGGAGACCCAGTACTTC. Amino acid sequence: CASTSRGRVETQYF.

This chain joins TRBV6-2 or TRBV6-3 and TRBJ2-4, with TRBD2 matching over 10 bases. Trimming took 2 bases from V and 4 from J; bases not matched to a gene: 23. The CDR3 runs 22 residues. Per the germline V gene, CDR1 is MNHEY and CDR2 is SVGEGT. DNA for the CDR3: TGTGCCAGCAGTTACGGGGGTCCGGGACTAGCGCCAGAGAGCCATTGGAAAAACATTCAGTACTTC. This sequence encodes CASSYGGPGLAPESHWKNIQYF.

The chain employs TRBV7-7 and TRBJ2-5, with D perhaps TRBD1 (9 bases). Germline loops: CDR1 SSHAT, CDR2 FNYEAQ (reference sequence). The CDR3 totals 16 residues. The V end was cut by 2 bases, the J end by 4 bases, with 17 bases between. The CDR3 protein is CASSLSGGQGRETQYF. The CDR3 nucleotides read TGTGCCAGCAGCTTAAGCGGGGGACAGGGAAGAGAGACCCAGTACTTC.

V and J are TRBV6-5 and TRBJ2-1; 8 nucleotides line up with TRBD1. The junction had 4 bases not matched to a gene; V was cut back by 7 bases and J by 5 bases. Germline values: CDR1 MNHEY, CDR2 SVGAGI. This CDR3 is 13 amino acids long. Written as DNA, the CDR3 is TGTGCCAGCAATAGACAGGGGAACAATGAGCAGTTCTTC. The encoded protein is CASNRQGNNEQFF.

In its sample, this clonotype was seen a few times. This chain joins TRBV7-9 and TRBJ1-5; D call uncertain. V lost 1 base and J 6 bases, leaving 4 bases between the germline ends. The CDR3 consists of 12 residues. Germline lookup yields CDR1 SEHNR and CDR2 FQNEAQ (reference sequence). Written as DNA, the CDR3 is TGTGCCAGCAGCTTAGATGCTCAGCCCCAGCATTTT. This sequence encodes CASSLDAQPQHF.

This clonotype came up many times. The chain joins TRBV5-6 to TRBJ1-5; D gene ambiguous. CDR3 length: 13 residues. CDR1 and CDR2 from the germline V gene are SGHDT and YYEEEE. Trimming left V 3 bases short and J 0 bases short, with 4 bases between. The CDR3 loop is CASSSASNQPQHF. The CDR3 DNA is TGTGCCAGCAGCTCGGCTAGCAATCAGCCCCAGCATTTT.

The chain employs TRBV20-1 and TRBJ2-5; 9 positions agree with TRBD2. V was pared by 2 bases and J by 2 bases, with 3 bases of the junction left unmatched. Germline-derived CDR1 and CDR2 are DFQATT and SNEGSKA (reference sequence). This CDR3 contains 14 residues. In DNA form, the CDR3 reads TGCAGTGCTAGAATGCTAGCGGGGCAAGAGACCCAGTACTTC. This encodes CSARMLAGQETQYF.

The V and J genes are TRBV13 and TRBJ1-1; TRBD1 matches 10 bases. The V and J ends lost 2 bases and 6 bases, in that order; junction bases with no gene match: 3. CDR1 and CDR2 (germline): PRHDT, FYEKMQ (reference sequence). CDR3 length equals 14 residues. DNA for the CDR3: TGTGCCAGCAGCTTACAGGACAGGGGGGCTGAAGCTTTCTTT. Translating it yields CASSLQDRGAEAFF.

This clonotype has ten or more counts. V usage is TRBV6-5 and J usage is TRBJ2-1; unclear D gene. The CDR3 spans 11 residues. Trimming stripped 6 bases from V and 9 bases from J, with 9 bases between. From germline, CDR1 is MNHEY and CDR2 SVGAGI. CDR3 DNA: TGTGCCAGCAGGGCAGCTGCTGAGCAGTTCTTC. Its protein is CASRAAAEQFF.

This clonotype showed up just a few times. The CDR3 is CASSQEGRGAEQFF. The CDR3 DNA sequence: TGTGCCAGCAGCCAAGAAGGGCGGGGGGCTGAGCAGTTCTTC. The chain employs TRBV3-1 and TRBJ2-1; 8 bases agree with TRBD2. Losses at the gene ends were 0 bases for V and 9 bases for J; bases not matched to a gene: 4. Looked up from germline, CDR1 is LGHDT and CDR2 is YNNKEL (reference sequence). This CDR3 spans 14 amino acids.

This clonotype was detected a few times. The chain carries TRBV11-1 and TRBJ2-7; D unresolved. The CDR3 sequence is 16 residues long. Trimming shortened V by 5 bases and J by 2 bases, and 19 bases separated the two germline ends. In germline, CDR1 is SGHAT, CDR2 FQDESV (reference sequence). For the CDR3, the DNA is TGTGCCAGCAGCCACCAAAGGCCCGATACCACCTACGAGCAGTACTTC. Protein sequence: CASSHQRPDTTYEQYF. The whole variable domain, remainder taken from reference TRBV11-1 and TRBJ2-7, is EAEVAQSPRYKITEKSQAVAFWCDPISGHATLYWYRQILGQGPELLVQFQDESVVDDSQLPKDRFSAERLKGVDSTLKIQPAELGDSAMYLCASSHQRPDTTYEQYFGPGTRLTVT.

Ten or more counts support this clonotype. The chain recombines TRBV27 with TRBJ1-5; D may be TRBD1 (6 bases). The CDR3 runs 16 residues. V was shortened by 6 bases and J by 1 base, with 16 bases between the two germline ends. Germline V gene sequence: CDR1 MNHEY, CDR2 SMNVEV (reference sequence). The DNA of the CDR3 is TGTGCCAGCAGACAGGGATATATGATGAGCAATCAGCCCCAGCATTTT. Its protein is CASRQGYMMSNQPQHF.

The chain recombines TRBV11-2 with TRBJ2-3; D is uncertain. The germline V and J ends were trimmed by 2 bases and 3 bases, with 12 bases remaining between them. In germline, CDR1 is SGHAT, CDR2 FQNNGV. The length of the CDR3 is 15 residues. The CDR3 nucleotides are TGTGCCAGCAGCTTACAATCCAGTACTACAGATACGCAGTATTTT. This encodes CASSLQSSTTDTQYF.

Worth noting for this clonotype: This could be a read error, since a much larger clone is one nucleotide away. V gene TRBV7-2 combines with J gene TRBJ2-1; the D gene could be TRBD1 or TRBD2 (6 bases each). The CDR3 has 13 residues. Per the germline V gene, CDR1 is SGHTA and CDR2 is FQGNSA. The V and J ends lost 5 bases and 10 bases respectively, with 15 bases between them. The CDR3 loop is CASSGGTWGEQFF. As DNA, the CDR3 is TGTGCCAGCAGCGGGGGGACATGGGGCGAGCAGTTCTTC.

The CDR3 DNA follows: TGCAGCTTGCGGGGGGGCGGACGCACAGATACGCAGTATTTT. Its translation is CSLRGGGRTDTQYF. The chain is built from TRBV29-1 and TRBJ2-3; 9 bases fit TRBD2. J gave up 1 base and V 8 bases, and 7 bases lay outside the gene matches. CDR1 SQVTM and CDR2 ANQGSEA come from the germline V gene. This CDR3 region has 14 residues.

This clonotype was recorded once. Being one base from a much bigger clone, this may be a read error. The rearrangement links TRBV7-2 to TRBJ2-5; D is tentatively TRBD1 or TRBD2 (5 bases each). Germline V CDR1 and CDR2: SGHTA, FQGNSA. The CDR3 is 13 residues long. The CDR3 DNA is TGTGCCAGGAGCTGGGGACCTCAAGAGACCCAGTACTTC. This encodes CARSWGPQETQYF.